This TCR beta chain was profiled in a study of blood T cell repertoires in COVID-19. Study context: Researchers got acute and convalescent COVID-19 samples from the United States, Italy and Spain. In each case, the material was cDNA or gDNA derived from T cells, B-cell-depleted T cells, or PBMCs.

V gave up 0 bases and J gave up 4 bases, with 12 bases separating them. The germline V gene has CDR1 SEHNR and CDR2 FQNEAQ (reference sequence). The length of the CDR3 is 15 residues. In the study's own analysis: Amplification from reference gene primers served as the basis for estimated nucleated cell counts. The protocol was immunoSEQ multiplex PCR, while the TCRdb copy is restricted to in-frame clones and leaves out a portion. V, J and clone size are taken as reported in that table, and D and trimming were inferred from the DNA itself. Among 65,000 to 85,000 clones listed, approximately 89% were seen once. The table lists this clone with a count of one.

The sequence was collected from a human donor in a cohort sampled during active COVID-19. The rearrangement links TRBV7-9 to TRBJ2-5; TRBD2 might be the D (5 bases). Sequencing was carried out using peripheral blood. In DNA, the CDR3 is TGTGCCAGCAGCTTAGCTGAGGGCGAGGGAGAGACCCAGTACTTC. Residues: CASSLAEGEGETQYF.